A single TCR beta chain is shown here with its context. Its specificity is unknown. A much larger clone lies a single base off, so this may be a read error. The CDR3 extends over 15 amino acids. Per germline, CDR1 DFQATT and CDR2 SNEGSKA (reference sequence). This sample was taken from a study of post-analysis software for immune sequencing data. Study-level information: The patients showed relapsing-remitting, secondary progressive and progressive-relapsing multiple sclerosis courses.

Notes on the study in general: There were five TRBV segments more frequent in patients than controls, and TRBV5-6, TRBV5-1 and TRBV20-1 were among them. Analysis by F measure revealed that same-batch samples clustered strongly together. For normalized Chao1 diversity, multiple sclerosis patients scored significantly lower than controls did.

Presence of unique molecular identifiers characterized the TCR beta cDNA libraries. Input amounts of roughly 0.85 to 10 million T cells were used. These gave about 500,000 cDNA molecules, so each molecule approximated one T cell. TCRdb fed the PCR reads into MiXCR, producing one record per CDR3 protein. The sample holds around 250,000 distinct CDR3 sequences, 36% seen once. Material: blood. The chain combines TRBV20-1 with TRBJ2-4; weak D call: TRBD1 (6 bases). The receptor was isolated from a girl between 10 and 17 years old with multiple sclerosis. Here the CDR3 reads CSAKLGGITKNIRYF. CDR3 nucleotides: TGCAGTGCTAAGCTAGGGGGAATAACCAAAAACATTCGGTACTTC.